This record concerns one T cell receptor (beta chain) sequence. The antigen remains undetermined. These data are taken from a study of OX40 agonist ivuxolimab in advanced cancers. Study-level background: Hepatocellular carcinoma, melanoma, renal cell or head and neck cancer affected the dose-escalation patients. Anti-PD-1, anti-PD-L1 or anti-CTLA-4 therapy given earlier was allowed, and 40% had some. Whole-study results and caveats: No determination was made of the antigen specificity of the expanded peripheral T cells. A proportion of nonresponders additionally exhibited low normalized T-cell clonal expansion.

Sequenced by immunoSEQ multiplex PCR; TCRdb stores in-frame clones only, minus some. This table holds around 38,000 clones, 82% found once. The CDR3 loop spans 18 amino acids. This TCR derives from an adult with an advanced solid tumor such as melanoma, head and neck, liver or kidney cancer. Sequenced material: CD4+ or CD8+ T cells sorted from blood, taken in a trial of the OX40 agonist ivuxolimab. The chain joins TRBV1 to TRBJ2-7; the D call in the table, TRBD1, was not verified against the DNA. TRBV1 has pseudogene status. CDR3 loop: CTSSQDCPRDTQSYEQYF. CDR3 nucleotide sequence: TGCACCAGCAGCCAAGATTGTCCCCGGGACACCCAATCCTACGAGCAGTACTTC.